The rows below give T cell receptor beta chains drawn from one sample of a study of blood T cell repertoires in COVID-19. Assay used: immunoSEQ multiplex PCR; TCRdb lists only in-frame clones, some missing. The sample lists 100,000 to 150,000 clones, roughly 90% occurring once. Sample: peripheral blood. These TCRs come from a man between 50 and 59 years old with COVID-19, enrolled during active disease. The CDR3 runs from the conserved cysteine through the conserved F or W. The D gene is left open where the match is weak. Clone size is stated in some rows and not others, as once, few, many or a class when expanded.

d_gene: NA
j_gene: TRBJ1-5
v_gene: TRBV5-1
abundance: NA
CDR3aa: CASSFQSDQPQHF
CDR3nt: TGCGCCAGCAGCTTTCAGAGCGATCAGCCCCAGCATTTT

d_gene: TRBD1
j_gene: TRBJ2-7
v_gene: TRBV18
abundance: NA
CDR3aa: CASSPPRGPPYEQYF
CDR3nt: TGTGCCAGCTCACCACCGAGGGGGCCCCCCTACGAGCAGTACTTC

d_gene: NA
j_gene: TRBJ2-2
v_gene: TRBV3-1/TRBV3-2
abundance: once
CDR3aa: CASSQVGTPSGELFF
CDR3nt: TGTGCCAGCAGCCAAGTCGGTACTCCGTCCGGGGAGCTGTTTTTT

d_gene: NA
j_gene: TRBJ2-6
v_gene: TRBV29-1
abundance: NA
CDR3aa: CSVGTNSGANVLTF
CDR3nt: TGCAGCGTAGGGACAAACTCTGGGGCCAACGTCCTGACTTTC

d_gene: NA
j_gene: TRBJ1-5
v_gene: TRBV5-1
abundance: NA
CDR3aa: CASSFTREPQHF
CDR3nt: TGCGCCAGCAGCTTTACCCGAGAGCCCCAGCATTTT

d_gene: NA
j_gene: TRBJ2-3
v_gene: TRBV6-5
abundance: once
CDR3aa: CASSYSRATLDTQYF
CDR3nt: TGTGCCAGCAGTTACAGCAGGGCAACGCTGGATACGCAGTATTTT

d_gene: TRBD2
j_gene: TRBJ2-7
v_gene: TRBV9
abundance: NA
CDR3aa: CASSVVPSGRIDEQYF
CDR3nt: TGTGCCAGCAGCGTAGTGCCTAGCGGGAGGATAGACGAGCAGTACTTC

d_gene: NA
j_gene: TRBJ1-5
v_gene: TRBV11-3
abundance: NA
CDR3aa: CASSFVQAFHSNQPQHF
CDR3nt: TGTGCCAGCAGCTTTGTCCAGGCGTTCCATAGCAATCAGCCCCAGCATTTT

d_gene: NA
j_gene: TRBJ2-1
v_gene: TRBV10-3
abundance: NA
CDR3aa: CAISEGLEQFF
CDR3nt: TGTGCCATCAGTGAGGGGCTAGAGCAGTTCTTC

d_gene: TRBD1
j_gene: TRBJ1-5
v_gene: TRBV28
abundance: once
CDR3aa: CASSSAQTGGNQPQHF
CDR3nt: TGTGCCAGCAGTTCGGCCCAGACAGGGGGAAATCAACCCCAGCATTTT

d_gene: NA
j_gene: TRBJ2-7
v_gene: TRBV6-2/TRBV6-3
abundance: NA
CDR3aa: CASSYEEASTYEQYF
CDR3nt: TGTGCCAGCAGTTACGAGGAGGCTTCCACCTACGAGCAGTACTTC

d_gene: TRBD2
j_gene: TRBJ2-1
v_gene: TRBV5-6
abundance: NA
CDR3aa: CASSLMREGGFDGEQFF
CDR3nt: TGTGCCAGCAGCTTGATGCGGGAGGGCGGCTTCGACGGTGAGCAGTTCTTC

d_gene: NA
j_gene: TRBJ2-1
v_gene: TRBV5-4
abundance: NA
CDR3aa: CASSLDRFGFF
CDR3nt: TGTGCCAGCAGCTTGGACCGGTTTGGGTTCTTC

d_gene: TRBD2
j_gene: TRBJ2-3
v_gene: TRBV20-1
abundance: NA
CDR3aa: CSASGPTSGSIDTQYF
CDR3nt: TGCAGTGCTAGTGGACCGACTAGCGGGAGTATAGATACGCAGTATTTT

d_gene: NA
j_gene: TRBJ2-3
v_gene: TRBV5-1
abundance: NA
CDR3aa: CASSYSSTQYF
CDR3nt: TGCGCCAGCAGCTATTCGTCGACGCAGTATTTT

d_gene: TRBD1
j_gene: TRBJ2-2
v_gene: TRBV6-5
abundance: NA
CDR3aa: CAGRRDRDTGELFF
CDR3nt: TGTGCCGGCCGACGGGACAGGGACACCGGGGAGCTGTTTTTT

d_gene: TRBD1
j_gene: TRBJ2-2
v_gene: TRBV6-5
abundance: NA
CDR3aa: CASSLDRGPTGELFF
CDR3nt: TGTGCCAGCAGTTTGGACAGGGGGCCTACCGGGGAGCTGTTTTTT

d_gene: TRBD1
j_gene: TRBJ2-2
v_gene: TRBV30
abundance: NA
CDR3aa: CAWTGGRGTGELFF
CDR3nt: TGTGCCTGGACAGGGGGCCGGGGCACCGGGGAGCTGTTTTTT

d_gene: NA
j_gene: TRBJ1-2
v_gene: TRBV2
abundance: once
CDR3aa: CASIRLSGYTF
CDR3nt: TGTGCCAGCATCCGCTTGAGTGGCTACACCTTC

d_gene: TRBD2
j_gene: TRBJ2-1
v_gene: TRBV4-2
abundance: NA
CDR3aa: CASSGTMPGNEQFF
CDR3nt: TGTGCCAGCAGCGGGACTATGCCCGGAAATGAGCAGTTCTTC

d_gene: TRBD1
j_gene: TRBJ1-4
v_gene: TRBV7-9
abundance: NA
CDR3aa: CASSDGQAKLFF
CDR3nt: TGTGCCAGCAGCGACGGACAGGCGAAACTGTTTTTT

d_gene: NA
j_gene: TRBJ2-3
v_gene: TRBV30
abundance: NA
CDR3aa: CAWSYTRPATDTQYF
CDR3nt: TGTGCCTGGAGTTACACCCGTCCCGCCACAGATACGCAGTATTTT

d_gene: NA
j_gene: TRBJ2-3
v_gene: TRBV27
abundance: NA
CDR3aa: CASRKRMVQSSTDTQYF
CDR3nt: TGTGCCAGCCGCAAAAGGATGGTACAGTCGAGCACAGATACGCAGTATTTT

d_gene: NA
j_gene: TRBJ2-7
v_gene: TRBV4-2
abundance: NA
CDR3aa: CASSQVGAYEQYF
CDR3nt: TGTGCCAGCAGCCAAGTCGGGGCCTACGAGCAGTACTTC

d_gene: TRBD1
j_gene: TRBJ1-6
v_gene: TRBV16
abundance: NA
CDR3aa: CASNAGTGNSPLHF
CDR3nt: TGTGCCAGCAATGCCGGGACAGGGAATTCACCCCTCCACTTT